This is a list of T cell receptor beta chains from one sample in a study of PD-L1 blockade in urothelial cancer. This table comes from immunoSEQ multiplex PCR, and its TCRdb copy is limited to in-frame clones, with some not included. The sample lists roughly 67,000 clones, about 86% occurring once. Sequencing was performed on PBMCs, taken around atezolizumab (anti-PD-L1) treatment. The receptors come from a man aged 55 to 69 with urothelial cancer. The CDR3 runs from the conserved cysteine through the conserved F or W. D genes are given only for firm matches. Only some rows state a clone size, as once, few, many or a class for expanded clones.

v_gene	j_gene	abundance	d_gene	CDR3nt	CDR3aa
TRBV5-1	TRBJ1-5	-	-	TGCGCCAGCAGCTCAACCGGACTTAGCAATCAGCCCCAGCATTTT	CASSSTGLSNQPQHF
TRBV11-2	TRBJ2-7	-	-	TGTGCCAGCAGCCCGAGCGTCTACGAGCAGTACTTC	CASSPSVYEQYF
TRBV7-7	TRBJ2-5	-	TRBD2	TGTGCTAGCAGCTTAAGCGTGCGCGGGGCGGGGGTTGAGACCCAGTACTTC	CASSLSVRGAGVETQYF
TRBV5-1	TRBJ2-1	-	-	TGCGCCAGCAGCTCCGGGCTTAGGGGCAATGAGCAGTTCTTC	CASSSGLRGNEQFF
TRBV11-2	TRBJ2-3	few	-	TGTGCCAGCAGCCTTTTAGGCGGGGTGGGGGATACGCAGTATTTT	CASSLLGGVGDTQYF
TRBV9	TRBJ1-1	-	-	TGTGCCAGCAGCGTAGCTACGGACGGGGCTGAAGCTTTCTTT	CASSVATDGAEAFF
TRBV30	TRBJ1-5	-	-	TGTGCCTGGGCGGGCGGAGACAATCAGCCCCAGCATTTT	CAWAGGDNQPQHF
TRBV28	TRBJ2-5	-	TRBD2	TGTGCCAGCAGTTTCCGGACTAGCGGGACGCGAGAGACCCAGTACTTC	CASSFRTSGTRETQYF
TRBV2	TRBJ1-1	-	TRBD1	TGTGCCAGCGGGTTGGGACAGATGAACACTGAAGCTTTCTTT	CASGLGQMNTEAFF
TRBV4-2	TRBJ1-1	-	-	TGTGCCAGCAGCCAAGAAGTTGGGAGTGGAGCTTTCTTT	CASSQEVGSGAFF
TRBV9	TRBJ1-4	-	TRBD1	TGTGCCAGCAGCGACCAGGGGGCGACTAATGAAAAACTGTTTTTT	CASSDQGATNEKLFF
TRBV7-3	TRBJ1-1	-	-	TGTGCCAGCAGCCCCGGACAAGAAGTGAACACTGAAGCTTTCTTT	CASSPGQEVNTEAFF
TRBV4-1	TRBJ2-7	once	-	TGCGCCAGCAGCCAAGTACAGGGTCAGTCCTACGAGCAGTACTTC	CASSQVQGQSYEQYF
TRBV10-1	TRBJ1-1	-	-	TGCGCCAGTCGGAGAAGCATGAACACTGAAGCTTTCTTT	CASRRSMNTEAFF
TRBV7-2	TRBJ1-3	-	-	TGTGCCAGCAGTACAGGGCTGGGAAACACCATATATTTT	CASSTGLGNTIYF
TRBV19	TRBJ2-7	-	-	TGTGCCAGTAGCGGCAGGGGGGTGGGCGAGCAGTACTTC	CASSGRGVGEQYF
TRBV5-4	TRBJ1-2	once	-	TGTGCCAGCAGCTTGGTCGGGGTCTTGCATGGCTACACCTTC	CASSLVGVLHGYTF
TRBV5-1	TRBJ1-2	many	TRBD1	TGCGCCAGCAGCGCGGGACAGGGGGCTTCGGTATATGGCTACACCTTC	CASSAGQGASVYGYTF
TRBV27	TRBJ1-5	-	-	TGTGCCAGCAGTTTAAAGAGCTATCAGCCCCAGCATTTT	CASSLKSYQPQHF
TRBV4-3	TRBJ1-4	-	-	TGCGCCAGCAGCCAGAATCCACAGGGACCTAATGAAAAACTGTTTTTT	CASSQNPQGPNEKLFF
TRBV7-9	TRBJ1-1	-	-	TGTGCCAGCAGCACCTCCGGCGGGGAAGCTTTCTTT	CASSTSGGEAFF
TRBV11-2	TRBJ1-2	-	TRBD1	TGTGCCAGCAGCATGGACAGGGTCTATGGCTACACCTTC	CASSMDRVYGYTF
TRBV19	TRBJ2-5	-	-	TGTGCCAGTAGTTGGGACTTCCAAGAGACCCAGTACTTC	CASSWDFQETQYF
TRBV5-1	TRBJ2-2	-	TRBD1	TGCGCCAGCAGCTTGGCCGTGGGACAGGGGGCCGGGGAGCTGTTTTTT	CASSLAVGQGAGELFF
TRBV19	TRBJ1-4	-	TRBD1	TGTGCCAGTAGAGTCGGGACAGCGGCGGAAAAACTGTTTTTT	CASRVGTAAEKLFF
TRBV6-1	TRBJ2-7	-	TRBD2	TGTGCCAGCATTCTACTAGCGGGGGTTTTGGCCGAGCAGTACTTC	CASILLAGVLAEQYF
TRBV7-2	TRBJ1-6	-	-	TGTGCCAGCAGCTTAAGGGGCCTAGATAATTCACCCCTCCACTTT	CASSLRGLDNSPLHF
TRBV18	TRBJ2-5	-	TRBD2	TGTGCCAGCTCACCTCACGGACTAGCGGGGACGATATACCAAGAGACCCAGTACTTC	CASSPHGLAGTIYQETQYF
TRBV27	TRBJ1-5	once	TRBD1	TGTGCCAGCAGTTTTAGGGGGCCAAAACAGCCCCAGCATTTT	CASSFRGPKQPQHF
TRBV10-3	TRBJ2-5	-	-	TGTGCCATCCGCCCCGGGGGAGGAGGGGAGACCCAGTACTTC	CAIRPGGGGETQYF
TRBV27	TRBJ2-7	-	TRBD1	TGTGCCAGCAGTTTAGTTCCAGACAGGGGCTACGAGCAGTACTTC	CASSLVPDRGYEQYF
TRBV7-6	TRBJ2-1	-	TRBD1	TGTGCCAGCAGCCCGAACCGGGACAGGTACAACAATGAGCAGTTCTTC	CASSPNRDRYNNEQFF
TRBV7-2	TRBJ2-5	-	TRBD2	TGTGCCAGCAGCTTAGAGTCGGCTAGCGGGGGGATAGGAGAGACCCAGTACTTC	CASSLESASGGIGETQYF
TRBV5-1	TRBJ2-3	-	-	TGCGCCAGCAGCTTACAGGACACCCTCACAGATACGCAGTATTTT	CASSLQDTLTDTQYF
TRBV5-5	TRBJ2-2	-	TRBD1	TGTGCCAGCAGCTCCGGGACAGGGTTCACCGGGGAGCTGTTTTTT	CASSSGTGFTGELFF
TRBV7-2	TRBJ2-5	-	TRBD1	TGTGCCAGCACCCGGGACAGACAAGAGACCCAGTACTTC	CASTRDRQETQYF
TRBV5-1	TRBJ2-3	-	-	TGCGCCAGCAGCTTGCTACAGAGCTTCACAGATACGCAGTATTTT	CASSLLQSFTDTQYF
TRBV4-3	TRBJ2-5	-	TRBD1	TGCGCCAGCAGCCAATCTACGGGACAGCAAGAGACCCAGTACTTC	CASSQSTGQQETQYF
TRBV5-1	TRBJ2-2	-	-	TGCGCCAGCAGCCAGCAGGGTTCCACCGGGGAGCTGTTTTTT	CASSQQGSTGELFF
TRBV28	TRBJ2-7	-	-	TGTGCCAGCAGCCCCCCTGGGGGCTTAGGTGAGCAGTACTTC	CASSPPGGLGEQYF
TRBV4-1	TRBJ1-1	few	-	TGCGCCAGCAGCCTGTCGGCAGGGCGGACTGAAGCTTTCTTT	CASSLSAGRTEAFF
TRBV6-1	TRBJ1-3	-	TRBD1	TGTGCCAGTGGAGAGGGGGCCGGAAACACCATATATTTT	CASGEGAGNTIYF
TRBV7-2	TRBJ2-7	-	-	TGTGCCAGCAGCTTAGCCTACGTCAACGAGCAGTACTTC	CASSLAYVNEQYF
TRBV30	TRBJ2-1	once	-	TGTGCCTGGAGGCAAGGGGCAGGTAGGGGTGAGCAGTTCTTC	CAWRQGAGRGEQFF
TRBV6-6	TRBJ1-1	-	TRBD1	TGTGCCGGATGCAGGGGGCTTGGCACTGAAGCTTTCTTT	CAGCRGLGTEAFF
TRBV10-3	TRBJ2-3	-	-	TGTGCCATCAGCTACACAGATACGCAGTATTTT	CAISYTDTQYF
TRBV11-1	TRBJ1-1	-	TRBD1	TGTGCCAGCAGCTTAGTACAGGGGGCAAACACTGAAGCTTTCTTT	CASSLVQGANTEAFF
TRBV5-3	TRBJ2-1	-	TRBD2	TGTGCCAGAAGCCCCCTAGCGGGGGACAATGAGCAGTTCTTC	CARSPLAGDNEQFF
TRBV6-1	TRBJ2-2	-	TRBD2	TGTGCCAGCAGTGAATCACTAGCGGGGGGCACCGGGGAGCTGTTTTTT	CASSESLAGGTGELFF
TRBV14	TRBJ1-2	-	-	TGTGCCAGCAGCCAAGGACAGGTCTATGGCTACACCTTC	CASSQGQVYGYTF
TRBV10-3	TRBJ1-1	-	-	TGTGCCATCAGGGACAGCCTGAACACTGAAGCTTTCTTT	CAIRDSLNTEAFF